The 27 T cell receptor beta chains below come from one sample, sequenced in a study of CD8 T cells in Susac syndrome. RNA amounts of roughly 0.45 to 1 ug underwent reverse transcription with random hexamers. TCRdb processed the immunoSEQ multiplex PCR reads anew with MiXCR; each CDR3 protein has one entry. The sample records 150,000 to 200,000 distinct CDR3 sequences, around 95% being singletons. Sample: CD4+ T cells from PBMCs. The receptors derive from a human donor in good health.

The chain combines TRBV30 with TRBJ2-1, with D perhaps matching TRBD1 (6 bases). CDR1 and CDR2 from the germline V gene are GTSNPN and SVGIG (reference sequence). CDR3 size: 12 residues. V was trimmed by 4 bases and J by 3 bases, leaving 7 bases between them. The CDR3 is CAWTGDYNEQFF. In nucleotides, the CDR3 is TGTGCCTGGACAGGGGACTACAATGAGCAGTTCTTC.

The rearrangement joins TRBV20-1 to TRBJ2-7; 7 bases match TRBD2. With 3 bases clipped from V and 7 bases from J, the junction kept 9 bases outside the gene matches. Germline lookup yields CDR1 DFQATT and CDR2 SNEGSKA (reference sequence). The CDR3 covers 13 residues. This CDR3 is CSASPGTNREQYF. The CDR3 nucleotides read TGCAGTGCTAGTCCCGGGACTAACCGTGAGCAGTACTTC.

V gene TRBV29-1 combines with J gene TRBJ1-5; D might be TRBD1 (5 bases). The germline V gene encodes CDR1 SQVTM and CDR2 ANQGSEA. The CDR3 runs to 14 residues. Deletions cut 8 bases from V and 6 bases from J, with 20 bases between. The CDR3 nucleotides read TGCAGCCACCCGGGACCGAGATTTGGTCAGCCCCAGCATTTT. It is translated as CSHPGPRFGQPQHF.

The V call is TRBV20-1, the J call TRBJ2-3; the D is unclear. The germline V gene encodes CDR1 DFQATT and CDR2 SNEGSKA (reference sequence). CDR3 size: 16 residues. Trimming shortened V by 1 base and J by 0 bases, and 14 bases separated the two germline ends. In DNA form, the CDR3 reads TGCAGTGCTAGAGGAGCTTCAGTGGGGAGCACAGATACGCAGTATTTT. It specifies CSARGASVGSTDTQYF.

The chain couples TRBV15 to TRBJ1-2; TRBD1 is a possible D gene (5 bases). V dropped 0 bases and J dropped 5 bases, with 13 bases sitting between them. Germline-derived CDR1 and CDR2 are LNHNV and YYDKDF (reference sequence). The CDR3 has 15 residues. CDR3 residues: CATSRERGGAYGYTF. The CDR3 region has the DNA TGTGCCACCAGCAGAGAGAGGGGAGGAGCTTATGGCTACACCTTC.

The V and J genes are TRBV12-3 or TRBV12-4 and TRBJ2-1, with 8 nucleotides matching TRBD2. Losses at the gene ends were 3 bases for V and 6 bases for J; bases not matched to a gene: 7. The CDR3 consists of 15 residues. The CDR3 nucleotides are TGTGCCAGCAGTTTCGGGGGGGCCAGCCCCAATGAGCAGTTCTTC. This gives the protein CASSFGGASPNEQFF.

The chain employs TRBV3-1 and TRBJ1-6; 7 bases map to TRBD1. The ends lost 1 base at V and 3 bases at J; junction bases unmatched: 3. The CDR3 totals 16 residues. Looked up from germline, CDR1 is LGHDT and CDR2 is YNNKEL (reference sequence). CDR3 DNA sequence: TGTGCCAGCAGCCAAGGCGGGACAGACTATAATTCACCCCTCCACTTT. It encodes CASSQGGTDYNSPLHF.

The rearrangement joins TRBV20-1 to TRBJ2-7; D possibly corresponds to TRBD1 (5 bases). Trimming took 1 base from V and 0 from J, leaving 13 bases between them. The CDR3 runs 15 residues. Germline-derived CDR1 and CDR2 are DFQATT and SNEGSKA (reference sequence). The CDR3 DNA follows: TGCAGTGCTAGAGGACAGACCAGGAGCTCCTACGAGCAGTACTTC. It is translated as CSARGQTRSSYEQYF.

This clonotype came up once. The chain recombines TRBV7-9 with TRBJ2-7; no clear D gene. The V gene's germline CDR1 is SEHNR and CDR2 FQNEAQ (reference sequence). The CDR3 sequence is 15 residues long. Trimming took off 4 bases at V and 0 bases at J, with 13 bases between the two ends. CDR3 sequence reads: CASSSDLRSSYEQYF. In DNA, the CDR3 is TGTGCCAGCAGCTCCGACTTGCGGAGCTCCTACGAGCAGTACTTC.

The chain uses TRBV15 and TRBJ1-2; D gene ambiguous. Trimming removed 5 bases from V and 3 bases from J, with 13 bases in between. Germline V CDR1 and CDR2: LNHNV, YYDKDF (reference sequence). The CDR3 is made up of 14 amino acids. CDR3: CATSYGREDYGYTF. CDR3 DNA sequence: TGTGCCACCAGCTACGGACGAGAGGACTATGGCTACACCTTC. Looking up the rest from reference TRBV15 and TRBJ1-2 gives the full variable domain: DAMVIQNPRYQVTQFGKPVTLSCSQTLNHNVMYWYQQKSSQAPKLLFHYYDKDFNNEADTPDNFQSRRPNTSFCFLDIRSPGLGDTAMYLCATSYGREDYGYTFGSGTRLTVV.

V usage is TRBV7-3 and J usage is TRBJ2-1; D call uncertain. This CDR3 has 9 residues. V lost 9 bases, J lost 6 bases, and 3 bases lay in between. The V gene's germline CDR1 is SGHTA and CDR2 FQGTGA. Here the CDR3 DNA reads TGTGCCAGGATCAATGAGCAGTTCTTC. Protein sequence: CARINEQFF.

The rearrangement joins TRBV7-3 to TRBJ1-2; 9 bases map to TRBD1. V was pared by 8 bases and J by 8 bases, with 12 bases of the junction left unmatched. The CDR3 spans 14 residues. Germline values: CDR1 SGHTA, CDR2 FQGTGA. The CDR3 here is CASGGQGKVEGYTF. The DNA for the CDR3 is TGTGCCAGCGGTGGACAGGGGAAAGTCGAGGGCTACACCTTC.

Only one count was recorded for this clonotype. The CDR3 nucleotides are TGTGCCTGCCCATTAGGGGGGCGGTATGAAAAACTGTTTTTT. Its translation: CACPLGGRYEKLFF. V is TRBV30 and J is TRBJ1-4, with D possibly being TRBD1 (6 bases). The V and J ends lost 6 bases and 6 bases respectively, with 17 bases between them. The CDR3 spans 14 residues. The germline gives CDR1 GTSNPN, CDR2 SVGIG (reference sequence).

This sequence joins TRBV20-1 and TRBJ1-2; 10 nucleotides align to TRBD1. After removal of 1 base from V and 5 bases from J, the junction contained 1 base not matched to a gene. Germline V lookup: CDR1 DFQATT, CDR2 SNEGSKA (reference sequence). CDR3 length equals 13 residues. The CDR3 here is CSARGQGAYGYTF. CDR3 nucleotide sequence: TGCAGTGCTAGAGGACAGGGGGCATATGGCTACACCTTC.

The genes are TRBV20-1 and TRBJ1-6, with a tentative D call TRBD1 (5 bases). CDR1 and CDR2 (germline): DFQATT, SNEGSKA (reference sequence). Between the trimmed V and J ends, which lost 0 bases and 12 bases, there was a span of 21 bases. CDR3 length: 16 residues. CDR3 loop: CSARDFEWGPGEPLHF. Here the CDR3 DNA reads TGCAGTGCTAGAGACTTCGAATGGGGACCCGGCGAACCCCTCCACTTT.

As to this clonotype: Mismatch with germline at one junction end may stem from a read error. The rearrangement links TRBV29-1 to TRBJ2-1; D not certain. The CDR3 is 9 amino acids. Germline V lookup: CDR1 SQVTM, CDR2 ANQGSEA. The CDR3 DNA sequence: TGCAGCGTCGAAGAAGAGCAGTTCTTC. The encoded protein is CSVEEEQFF.

The chain couples TRBV19 to TRBJ1-1; 9 nucleotides match TRBD1. Germline assignment: CDR1 LNHDA and CDR2 SQIVND (reference sequence). Trimming at V came to 5 bases and at J to 3 bases, leaving 4 bases not matched to a gene. The CDR3 has 14 residues. CDR3 sequence (DNA): TGTGCCAGTAGTCTCCGGACAGGGGACACTGAAGCTTTCTTT. It codes for CASSLRTGDTEAFF.

The V and J genes are TRBV9 and TRBJ1-5; the match to TRBD1 covers 8 bases. The CDR3 contains 15 residues. In germline, CDR1 is SGDLS, CDR2 YYNGEE. V trimming: 3 bases; J trimming: 4 bases; junction bases outside the gene matches: 6. CDR3 in DNA: TGTGCCAGCAGCGCGGACGGACAGGGTAATCAGCCCCAGCATTTT. Translating gives CASSADGQGNQPQHF.

The chain combines TRBV6-5 with TRBJ2-5; D is possibly TRBD2 (6 bases). CDR3 length equals 14 residues. The germline V gene has CDR1 MNHEY and CDR2 SVGAGI. V lost 8 bases, J lost 1 base, and 14 bases lay in between. The DNA of the CDR3 is TGTGCCAGCTTAAGGGAGGACCCCCAAGAGACCCAGTACTTC. It codes for CASLREDPQETQYF.

The J gene is TRBJ1-5, the V gene TRBV12-3 or TRBV12-4, with TRBD1 matching over 7 bases. J was trimmed by 4 bases and V by 6 bases; bases with no gene match: 9. CDR3 size: 15 residues. The CDR3 DNA follows: TGTGCCAGCAGACAGGCCGGGACAGCAAATCAGCCCCAGCATTTT. Translation: CASRQAGTANQPQHF.

This clonotype was found once. The chain recombines TRBV4-3 with TRBJ1-4; perhaps TRBD1 as D (6 bases). The germline V and J ends were trimmed by 4 bases and 5 bases, with 14 bases remaining between them. This CDR3 spans 15 amino acids. Germline values: CDR1 LGHNA, CDR2 YSLEER. The CDR3 spells CASSLDRLENEKLFF. In nucleotides, the CDR3 is TGCGCCAGCAGCCTAGACAGGTTGGAGAATGAAAAACTGTTTTTT.

The genes are TRBV20-1 and TRBJ2-5, with 12 bases that match TRBD2. The CDR3 length is 14 residues. The germline V gene encodes CDR1 DFQATT and CDR2 SNEGSKA (reference sequence). Germline trimming cut 5 bases from V and 5 bases from J; bases unmatched to any gene: 6. The CDR3 DNA reads as TGCAGTGCTCGAGGACTAGCGGGGACCGAGACCCAGTACTTC. It is translated as CSARGLAGTETQYF.

The V gene is TRBV19, the J gene TRBJ2-5; D is unresolved. Trimming shortened V by 4 bases and J by 5 bases, and 14 bases separated the two germline ends. Germline CDR1 reads LNHDA; CDR2 reads SQIVND (reference sequence). The CDR3 sequence is 14 residues long. The CDR3 spells CASSSHEARETQYF. The CDR3 nucleotides are TGTGCCAGTAGTAGTCACGAGGCAAGGGAGACCCAGTACTTC.

The chain links TRBV7-2 to TRBJ2-1; no clear D. The CDR3 spans 15 residues. Germline V gene sequence: CDR1 SGHTA, CDR2 FQGNSA. Trimming stripped 5 bases from V and 5 bases from J, with 16 bases between. For the CDR3, the DNA is TGTGCCAGCAGCCGACGACGGAGTATGAACAATGAGCAGTTCTTC. Encoded protein: CASSRRRSMNNEQFF.

The DNA for the CDR3 is TGTGCCACCAGCAGAGCCGGGAATGGCTACACCTTC. It is translated as CATSRAGNGYTF. This rearrangement joins TRBV15 to TRBJ1-2; unclear D gene. V was shortened by 1 base and J by 6 bases, with 6 bases between the two germline ends. CDR1 and CDR2 from the germline V gene are LNHNV and YYDKDF (reference sequence). The CDR3 totals 12 residues.

V is TRBV10-3 and J is TRBJ2-3; D remains ambiguous. Germline V CDR1 and CDR2: ENHRY, SYGVKD. V was pared by 2 bases and J by 0 bases, with 9 bases between. The CDR3 sequence is 15 residues long. DNA of the CDR3: TGTGCCATCAGTGAGCGGTGGGGTAGCACAGATACGCAGTATTTT. Translated: CAISERWGSTDTQYF.

J is TRBJ2-3 and V is TRBV29-1, with D tentatively TRBD1 or TRBD2 (6 bases each). The V end lost 8 bases, the J end lost 8 bases, and 23 bases lay between the germline ends. The CDR3 runs 14 residues. Looked up from germline, CDR1 is SQVTM and CDR2 is ANQGSEA. The CDR3 is CSTRAGSGAGTQYF. As DNA, the CDR3 is TGCAGCACCCGTGCTGGTTCGGGGGCCGGTACGCAGTATTTT.